These 22 T cell receptor beta chains came from one sample sequenced in a study of blood T cells in healthy people across ages. Using a J-beta primer mix together with a sample-barcoded 5' primer, a second PCR was run for roughly 7 to 12 cycles. TCRdb re-derived calls from the 5' RACE reads in MiXCR, one entry per CDR3 protein. The profile shows 850,000 to 950,000 distinct CDR3 sequences, under 30% of them singletons. Input material: blood. Source of these receptors: a woman aged 80 or over in good health.

The V gene is TRBV29-1, the J gene TRBJ1-1; 10 bases are a match to TRBD1. From germline, CDR1 is SQVTM and CDR2 ANQGSEA. This CDR3 region has 14 residues. V trimming: 5 bases; J trimming: 5 bases; junction bases outside the gene matches: 8. CDR3 protein: CSVNDRGPGTEAFF. CDR3 nucleotide sequence: TGCAGCGTTAATGACAGGGGGCCGGGTACTGAAGCTTTCTTT.

This clonotype was counted ten times or more. CDR3 sequence (DNA): TGTGCCAGCAGCTTAGGGACGGATAGCAATCAGCCCCAGCATTTT. Protein product: CASSLGTDSNQPQHF. The chain carries TRBV7-2 and TRBJ1-5; D ambiguous. Germline assignment: CDR1 SGHTA and CDR2 FQGNSA. The CDR3 has 15 amino acids. V was cut by 1 base and J by 0 bases, with 7 bases left in between.

A remark on this clonotype: This may come from a read error, since a much larger clone is one base off. The chain has TRBV29-1 and TRBJ1-5; a possible D gene is TRBD1 (5 bases). The V end lost 6 bases, the J end lost 0 bases, and 24 bases lay between the germline ends. This CDR3 contains 18 residues. From germline, CDR1 is SQVTM and CDR2 ANQGSEA. The CDR3 bases are TGCAGCGTCAAACCAAGGGACGGGTCTTTTCTTAGCAATCAGCCCCAGCATTTT. It specifies CSVKPRDGSFLSNQPQHF. The full variable domain, with the rest looked up from reference TRBV29-1 and TRBJ1-5, is SAVISQKPSRDICQRGTSLTIQCQVDSQVTMMFWYRQQPGQSLTLIATANQGSEATYESGFVIDKFPISRPNLTFSTLTVSNMSPEDSSIYLCSVKPRDGSFLSNQPQHFGDGTRLSIL.

The gene calls are TRBV7-9 and TRBJ2-3, with D unclear. This CDR3 is 13 amino acids long. Looked up from germline, CDR1 is SEHNR and CDR2 is FQNEAQ (reference sequence). The CDR3 region is CTGSLGSTDTQYF. The CDR3 DNA is TGTACCGGCAGCTTAGGGAGCACAGATACGCAGTATTTT.

This clonotype was seen at least ten times. The chain couples TRBV5-1 to TRBJ2-3; 10 nucleotides line up with TRBD2. The trim removed 4 bases at V and 1 base at J, leaving 6 bases unmatched. From germline, CDR1 is SGHRS and CDR2 YFSETQ. The CDR3 extends over 16 amino acids. CDR3 residues: CASSIPLAGGTDTQYF. CDR3 nucleotides: TGCGCCAGCAGCATCCCCCTAGCGGGGGGCACAGATACGCAGTATTTT.

About this clonotype itself: Since a much larger clone is just one base distant, this may be a read error. This chain connects TRBV2 to TRBJ2-5; tentatively, D is TRBD1 (6 bases). The CDR3 is made up of 14 amino acids. From germline, CDR1 is SNHLY and CDR2 FYNNEI. The germline V and J ends were trimmed by 6 bases and 4 bases, with 15 bases remaining between them. This chain's CDR3 is CASRDRGPTETQYF. The DNA for the CDR3 is TGTGCCAGCAGGGACAGAGGGCCTACAGAGACCCAGTACTTC.

V is TRBV10-3 and J is TRBJ2-5, with TRBD2 matching over 11 bases. The germline V gene encodes CDR1 ENHRY and CDR2 SYGVKD. This CDR3 has 14 residues. V was pared by 4 bases and J by 3 bases, with 1 base of the junction left unmatched. CDR3 bases: TGTGCCATCAGTGTGACTAGCGGGAAAGAGACCCAGTACTTC. Translation gives CAISVTSGKETQYF.

This clonotype showed up many times. The chain recombines TRBV27 with TRBJ2-5; TRBD2 matches 12 bases. Trimming at V came to 0 bases and at J to 6 bases, leaving 5 bases not matched to a gene. CDR3 length: 16 amino acids. Germline CDR1 and CDR2: MNHEY and SMNVEV (reference sequence). The DNA of the CDR3 is TGTGCCAGCAGTTTATCGGGAGGACTAGCGGGGAAGACCCAGTACTTC. Protein product: CASSLSGGLAGKTQYF.

The sample holds a few counts of this clonotype. Since a much larger clone is just one base distant, this may be a read error. This sequence joins TRBV7-9 and TRBJ2-5; 12 bases fit TRBD2. The CDR3 extends over 16 amino acids. Trimming took 0 bases from V and 11 from J; bases not matched to a gene: 10. Germline V lookup: CDR1 SEHNR, CDR2 FQNEAQ (reference sequence). The CDR3 sequence is CASSLAPSGGANEQYF. The DNA of the CDR3 is TGTGCCAGCAGCTTAGCGCCTAGCGGGGGGGCTAATGAGCAGTACTTC.

This clonotype has a handful of counts. V and J are TRBV3-1 and TRBJ1-1, with 8 bases matching TRBD1. The CDR3 length is 15 residues. CDR1 and CDR2 (germline): LGHDT, YNNKEL (reference sequence). V was clipped by 1 base and J by 6 bases; unmatched bases: 7. The CDR3 sequence: CASSQGTGLQAEAFF. The CDR3 coding sequence is TGTGCCAGCAGCCAAGGGACAGGGCTACAGGCTGAAGCTTTCTTT.

This clonotype was seen repeatedly, ten times or more. The chain employs TRBV7-2 and TRBJ2-1; perhaps TRBD2 as D (5 bases). Deletions cut 4 bases from V and 0 bases from J, with 10 bases between. The germline gives CDR1 SGHTA, CDR2 FQGNSA. CDR3 length: 15 residues. The CDR3 DNA is TGTGCCAGCAGCTCGACTGGGAGCTCCTACAATGAGCAGTTCTTC. Its translation: CASSSTGSSYNEQFF.

The CDR3 protein is CASSTLDRAYEQYF. CDR3 nucleotides: TGTGCCAGCAGCACGCTGGACAGGGCCTACGAGCAGTACTTC. The chain recombines TRBV7-2 with TRBJ2-7, with 8 bases fitting TRBD1. CDR1 and CDR2 from the germline V gene are SGHTA and FQGNSA. The CDR3 is made up of 14 amino acids. Unmatched junction bases numbered 5, after V lost 5 bases and J lost 2 bases.

This clonotype was counted ten times or more. The chain uses TRBV29-1 and TRBJ2-5, with D uncertain. Germline V gene lookup returns CDR1 SQVTM and CDR2 ANQGSEA. The CDR3 runs 13 residues. The V gene lost 4 bases and the J gene lost 1 base, with 10 bases spanning the gap. Here the CDR3 reads CSVAVPPQETQYF. The CDR3 bases are TGCAGCGTTGCTGTCCCTCCCCAAGAGACCCAGTACTTC.

This clonotype occurred many times. V gene TRBV7-2 combines with J gene TRBJ2-7; 9 positions match TRBD1. Germline CDR1 reads SGHTA; CDR2 reads FQGNSA. V was clipped by 5 bases and J by 4 bases; unmatched bases: 6. This CDR3 has 14 amino acids. The CDR3, as DNA: TGTGCCAGCAGCATCAACAGGGGGCAATACGAGCAGTACTTC. It codes for CASSINRGQYEQYF.

In this sample, this clonotype turned up many times. The rearrangement joins TRBV18 to TRBJ2-6; 9 nucleotides line up with TRBD1. The CDR3 is 16 residues long. Losses at the gene ends were 6 bases for V and 2 bases for J; bases not matched to a gene: 5. Per germline, CDR1 KGHSH and CDR2 LQKENI. CDR3 bases: TGTGCCAGCTCGTCCACAGGGGGCGCTGGGGCCAACGTCCTGACTTTC. It is translated as CASSSTGGAGANVLTF. The entire variable domain, with the rest obtained from reference TRBV18 and TRBJ2-6, is as follows: NAGVMQNPRHLVRRRGQEARLRCSPMKGHSHVYWYRQLPEEGLKFMVYLQKENIIDESGMPKERFSAEFPKEGPSILRIQQVVRGDSAAYFCASSSTGGAGANVLTFGAGSRLTVL.

This clonotype was recorded many times. J is TRBJ1-2 and V is TRBV6-5, with D uncertain. The germline gives CDR1 MNHEY, CDR2 SVGAGI. The length of the CDR3 is 16 residues. The V end was cut by 0 bases, the J end by 8 bases, with 19 bases between. The chain's CDR3 is CASSYSPARGSRGYTF. The CDR3 DNA follows: TGTGCCAGCAGTTACTCTCCTGCGCGGGGTAGTCGGGGCTACACCTTC.

This clonotype has a count of ten or more. Here the CDR3 DNA reads TGCGCCAGCGCAAGGGGGGACAGCCAAGAGACCCAGTACTTC. Its protein is CASARGDSQETQYF. The gene calls are TRBV5-1 and TRBJ2-5; possible D gene TRBD1, 7 bases. With 7 bases removed from V and 1 base from J, the gap between germline ends came to 14 bases. Germline V gene sequence: CDR1 SGHRS, CDR2 YFSETQ. The CDR3 is 14 residues long.

This clonotype was observed at least ten times. The V and J genes are TRBV5-6 and TRBJ2-3, with D unclear. This CDR3 comprises 17 residues. Germline V lookup: CDR1 SGHDT, CDR2 YYEEEE. V gave up 1 base and J gave up 0 bases, with 15 bases separating them. This CDR3 reads CASSLRHHILSTDTQYF. The CDR3 DNA follows: TGTGCCAGCAGCTTGAGACACCACATCTTAAGCACAGATACGCAGTATTTT.

This clonotype has ten or more counts. The chain carries TRBV20-1 and TRBJ2-5, with a tentative D call TRBD1 (6 bases). Trimming removed 3 bases from V and 5 bases from J, with 13 bases in between. CDR1 is DFQATT, CDR2 SNEGSKA, per germline (reference sequence). This CDR3 comprises 13 residues. The CDR3: CSARVTRGETQYF. The CDR3 DNA reads TGCAGTGCTAGGGTTACTAGGGGGGAGACCCAGTACTTC.

This clonotype has a handful of counts. This CDR3 is CASSKGQATDAQYF. The CDR3 nucleotides are TGTGCCAGCAGTAAGGGACAGGCAACGGATGCGCAGTATTTT. V gene TRBV7-6 combines with J gene TRBJ2-3; 8 bases map to TRBD1. V dropped 6 bases and J dropped 10; count of bases not matched to a gene: 12. From germline, CDR1 is SGHVS and CDR2 FNYEAQ. This CDR3 is 14 amino acids long.

Comments on this clonotype: Just one base apart from a much larger clone, this may be a read error. This chain connects TRBV12-3 or TRBV12-4 to TRBJ1-6; D is undetermined. This CDR3 comprises 12 residues. The CDR3 coding sequence is TGTGCCAGCAGCTATACGGAACCACCCCCCCACTTT. This codes for CASSYTEPPPHF.

Turning to this clonotype: Mismatch with germline at one junction end may stem from a read error. This chain joins TRBV6-2 or TRBV6-3 and TRBJ2-2, with TRBD2 matching over 9 bases. Looked up from germline, CDR1 is MNHEY and CDR2 is SVGEGT. The CDR3 consists of 16 residues. The CDR3 reads CASSYSGLAGTGERFF. The CDR3 DNA reads TGTGCCAGCAGTTACTCAGGGCTAGCGGGGACCGGGGAGCGGTTTTTT.